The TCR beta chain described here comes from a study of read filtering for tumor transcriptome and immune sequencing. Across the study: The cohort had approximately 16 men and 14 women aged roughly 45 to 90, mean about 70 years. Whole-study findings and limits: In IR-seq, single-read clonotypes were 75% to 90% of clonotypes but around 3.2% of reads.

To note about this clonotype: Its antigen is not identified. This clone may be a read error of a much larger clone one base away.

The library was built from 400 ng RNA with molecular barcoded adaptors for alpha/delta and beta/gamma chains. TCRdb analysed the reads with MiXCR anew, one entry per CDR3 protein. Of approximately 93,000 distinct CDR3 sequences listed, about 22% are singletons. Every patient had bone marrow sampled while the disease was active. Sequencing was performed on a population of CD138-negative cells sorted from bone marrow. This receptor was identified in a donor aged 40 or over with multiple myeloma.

Here the CDR3 reads CASSLTPGQDYEHYF. Written as DNA, the CDR3 is TGCGCCAGCAGCTTGACTCCGGGACAAGACTACGAGCACTACTTC. V and J are TRBV5-1 and TRBJ2-7, with a possible D match to TRBD1 (6 bases). This CDR3 has 15 amino acids. In germline, CDR1 is SGHRS, CDR2 YFSETQ.